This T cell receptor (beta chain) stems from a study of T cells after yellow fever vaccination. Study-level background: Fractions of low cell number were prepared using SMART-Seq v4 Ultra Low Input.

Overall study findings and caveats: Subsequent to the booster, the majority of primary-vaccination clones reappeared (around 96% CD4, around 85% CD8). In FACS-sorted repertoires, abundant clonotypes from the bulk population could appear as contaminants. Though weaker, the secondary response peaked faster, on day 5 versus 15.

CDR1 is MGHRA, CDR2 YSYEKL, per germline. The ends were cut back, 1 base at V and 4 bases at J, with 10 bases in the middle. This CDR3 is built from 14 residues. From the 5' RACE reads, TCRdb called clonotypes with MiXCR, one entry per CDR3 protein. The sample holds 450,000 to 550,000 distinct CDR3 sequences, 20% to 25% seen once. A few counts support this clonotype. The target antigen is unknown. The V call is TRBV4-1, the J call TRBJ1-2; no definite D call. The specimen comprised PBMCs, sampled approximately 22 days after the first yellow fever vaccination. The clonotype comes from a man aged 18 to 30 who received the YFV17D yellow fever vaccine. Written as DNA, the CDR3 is TGCGCCAGCAGCCAAGGGGTCCGGGTCTATGGCTACACCTTC. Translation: CASSQGVRVYGYTF.